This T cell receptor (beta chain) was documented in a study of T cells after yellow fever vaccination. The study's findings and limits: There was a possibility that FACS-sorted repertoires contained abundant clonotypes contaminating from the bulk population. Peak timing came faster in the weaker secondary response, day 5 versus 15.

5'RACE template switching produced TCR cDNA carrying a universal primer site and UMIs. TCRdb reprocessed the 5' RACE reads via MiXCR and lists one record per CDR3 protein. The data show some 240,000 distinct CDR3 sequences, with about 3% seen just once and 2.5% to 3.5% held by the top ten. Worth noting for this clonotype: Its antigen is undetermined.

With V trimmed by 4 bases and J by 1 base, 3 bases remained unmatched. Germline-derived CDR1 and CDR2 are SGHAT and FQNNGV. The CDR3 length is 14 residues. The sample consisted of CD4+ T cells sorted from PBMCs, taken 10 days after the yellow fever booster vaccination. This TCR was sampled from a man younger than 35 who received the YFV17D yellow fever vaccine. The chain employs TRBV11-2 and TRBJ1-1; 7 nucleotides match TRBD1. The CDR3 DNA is TGTGCCAGCAGCTCGAACAGGGGGAACACTGAAGCTTTCTTT. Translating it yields CASSSNRGNTEAFF.